This T cell receptor beta chain was sequenced for a study of cytomegalovirus exposure and HLA in healthy donors. PCR employed 60 Vbeta and 13 Jbeta primers. TCRdb's table, derived via immunoSEQ multiplex PCR, lists solely in-frame clones and lacks some. The sample has about 70,000 clones; just over 85% are singletons. The length of the CDR3 is 15 residues. Germline V gives CDR1 LNHDA, CDR2 SQIVND (reference sequence). The sequenced sample was PBMCs. This sequence joins TRBV19 and TRBJ2-5; TRBD2 aligns across 8 bases. The end of the DNA fits TRBJ2-7 better, so the J call may be wrong. The clonotype originates from a woman younger than 45 in good health and CMV-seronegative. The CDR3 sequence: CASSINGRGAYEQYF. CDR3 DNA: TGTGCCAGTAGTATTAACGGGAGGGGGGCCTACGAGCAGTACTTC.